This T cell receptor beta chain emerged from a study of cytotoxic CD8 clonotypes in ibrutinib-treated CLL. This table comes from immunoSEQ multiplex PCR, and its TCRdb copy is limited to in-frame clones, with some not included. The sample lists under 300,000 clones, 60% to 80% occurring once. The material was PBMCs, obtained at disease progression, from a patient treated with ibrutinib. The TCR was taken from a human donor with chronic lymphocytic leukemia.

CDR3 in amino acids: CASSTPPLGHLGATGELFF. The CDR3 DNA sequence: TGTGCCAGCAGTACCCCGCCCCTTGGACACCTGGGGGCCACCGGGGAGCTGTTTTTT. This chain uses TRBV2 with TRBJ2-2; weak D call: TRBD1 (6 bases). The CDR3 has 19 residues. The V and J ends lost 5 bases and 4 bases respectively, with 26 bases between them. CDR1 and CDR2 (germline): SNHLY, FYNNEI.